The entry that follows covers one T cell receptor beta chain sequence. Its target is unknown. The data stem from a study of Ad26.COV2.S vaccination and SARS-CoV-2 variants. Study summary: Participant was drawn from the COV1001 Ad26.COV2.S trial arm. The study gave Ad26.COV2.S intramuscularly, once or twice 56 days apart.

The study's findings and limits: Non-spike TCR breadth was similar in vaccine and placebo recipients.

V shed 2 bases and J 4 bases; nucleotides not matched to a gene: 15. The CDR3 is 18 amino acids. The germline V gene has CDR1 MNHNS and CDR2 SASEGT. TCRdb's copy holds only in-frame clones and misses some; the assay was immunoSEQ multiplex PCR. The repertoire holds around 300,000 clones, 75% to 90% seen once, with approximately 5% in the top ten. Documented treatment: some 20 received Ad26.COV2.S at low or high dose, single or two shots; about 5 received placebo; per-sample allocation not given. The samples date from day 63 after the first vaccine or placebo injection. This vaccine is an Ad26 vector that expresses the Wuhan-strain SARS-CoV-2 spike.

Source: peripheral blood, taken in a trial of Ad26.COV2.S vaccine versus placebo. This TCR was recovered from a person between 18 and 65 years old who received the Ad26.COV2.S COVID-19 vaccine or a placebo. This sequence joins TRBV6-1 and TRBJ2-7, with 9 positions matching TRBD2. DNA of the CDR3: TGTGCCAGCAGTGAACGGTATCAGCGGGAGGAAAGGGGTTACGAGCAGTACTTC. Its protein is CASSERYQREERGYEQYF.